What follows are 11 T cell receptor beta chains derived from one specimen sequenced in a study of response to subunit inactivated influenza vaccine. TCRdb re-analysed the RT-PCR reads in MiXCR, keeping a single row per CDR3 protein. The sample records roughly 760,000 distinct CDR3 sequences, about 20% being singletons. Sequencing was performed on PBMCs from blood, taken about 5 days after vaccination. The receptor source for this set is a man in his forties or fifties who received an inactivated influenza vaccine.

This clonotype appeared a few times. CDR3 residues: CASSSFRSAEAFF. DNA for the CDR3: TGTGCCAGCAGCTCCTTCCGAAGCGCTGAAGCTTTCTTT. The V call is TRBV7-2, the J call TRBJ1-1, with D hard to call. Per the germline V gene, CDR1 is SGHTA and CDR2 is FQGNSA. Trimming removed 4 bases at V and 6 bases at J, with 12 bases between. The CDR3 sequence is 13 residues long.

The J gene is TRBJ2-2, the V gene TRBV25-1; a weak D match, TRBD2 (5 bases). The CDR3 is made up of 14 amino acids. Trimming removed 6 bases from V and 5 bases from J, with 13 bases in between. The germline CDR1 and CDR2 sequences are MGHDK and SYGVNS. CDR3: CASREGSGTGELFF. DNA of the CDR3: TGTGCCAGCAGGGAAGGGAGTGGTACCGGGGAGCTGTTTTTT.

This clonotype was found a few times. The chain carries TRBV5-1 and TRBJ2-7; 10 nucleotides line up with TRBD1. Germline V gene data show CDR1 as SGHRS and CDR2 as YFSETQ. The CDR3 sequence is 16 residues long. Losses at the gene ends were 3 bases for V and 1 base for J; bases not matched to a gene: 7. CDR3 sequence reads: CASSYKTGGISYEQYF. CDR3 DNA: TGCGCCAGCAGCTACAAGACAGGGGGCATATCCTACGAGCAGTACTTC.

This clonotype has only a few counts. The rearrangement uses TRBV20-1 and TRBJ2-1; D ambiguous. The length of the CDR3 is 15 residues. V lost 1 base and J 0 bases, leaving 10 bases between the germline ends. In germline, CDR1 is DFQATT, CDR2 SNEGSKA (reference sequence). CDR3 coding DNA: TGCAGTGCTAGAGCAGGCACAAGCTCCTACAATGAGCAGTTCTTC. Its protein is CSARAGTSSYNEQFF.

This clonotype came up many times. The rearrangement uses TRBV12-3 or TRBV12-4 and TRBJ1-2; D is unclear. This CDR3 contains 13 residues. V was cut by 4 bases and J by 5 bases, with 11 bases left in between. The CDR3 region is CASSSLRSYGYTF. The CDR3, as DNA: TGTGCCAGCAGTTCCTTACGATCGTATGGCTACACCTTC.

This clonotype was found a few times. The genes are TRBV5-1 and TRBJ1-2; D possibly corresponds to TRBD1 (6 bases). Looked up from germline, CDR1 is SGHRS and CDR2 is YFSETQ. The V end was cut by 5 bases, the J end by 6 bases, with 17 bases between. CDR3 size: 14 residues. The CDR3 here is CASRTPGRDNGYTF. Here the CDR3 DNA reads TGCGCCAGCAGGACCCCAGGGAGGGACAATGGCTACACCTTC.

The chain carries TRBV20-1 and TRBJ1-2; D is uncertain. The CDR3 contains 13 residues. V lost 7 bases to trimming and J lost 8 bases, with 20 bases between them. Germline V CDR1 and CDR2: DFQATT, SNEGSKA (reference sequence). The CDR3 DNA is TGCAGTGAGTTCCGGGCCCGCACTGAGGGCTACACCTTC. As protein: CSEFRARTEGYTF.

The rearrangement joins TRBV29-1 to TRBJ2-1; tentative D call: TRBD2 (5 bases). Germline values: CDR1 SQVTM, CDR2 ANQGSEA. This CDR3 has 12 amino acids. The V and J ends lost 5 bases and 8 bases respectively, with 13 bases between them. The CDR3 coding sequence is TGCAGCGTTTGGCTAGCCCAGTATGAGCAGTTCTTC. Amino acids: CSVWLAQYEQFF.

The V gene is TRBV20-1, the J gene TRBJ1-4, with a weak D call TRBD1 (6 bases). Germline V gene sequence: CDR1 DFQATT, CDR2 SNEGSKA (reference sequence). Trimming removed 3 bases from V and 8 bases from J, with 7 bases in between. The CDR3 length is 11 residues. CDR3 amino acids: CSARGGEKLFF. The CDR3 region has the DNA TGCAGTGCTAGGGGGGGCGAAAAACTGTTTTTT.

The chain has TRBV20-1 and TRBJ2-3, with TRBD1 matching over 9 bases. J gave up 2 bases and V 8 bases, and 11 bases lay outside the gene matches. The CDR3 contains 15 residues. CDR1 and CDR2 (germline): DFQATT, SNEGSKA (reference sequence). CDR3: CSQNGNRGPTDTQYF. DNA for the CDR3: TGCAGTCAGAACGGGAACAGGGGGCCCACAGATACGCAGTATTTT.

The chain joins TRBV20-1 to TRBJ2-1, with 13 bases aligning to TRBD2. There are 17 residues in the CDR3. From germline, CDR1 is DFQATT and CDR2 SNEGSKA (reference sequence). V lost 4 bases, J lost 6 bases, and 12 bases stayed unmatched. CDR3 nucleotides: TGCAGTGCTATTTCTATACTACTAGCGGGAGGGGGCAATGAGCAGTTCTTC. Its translation is CSAISILLAGGGNEQFF.